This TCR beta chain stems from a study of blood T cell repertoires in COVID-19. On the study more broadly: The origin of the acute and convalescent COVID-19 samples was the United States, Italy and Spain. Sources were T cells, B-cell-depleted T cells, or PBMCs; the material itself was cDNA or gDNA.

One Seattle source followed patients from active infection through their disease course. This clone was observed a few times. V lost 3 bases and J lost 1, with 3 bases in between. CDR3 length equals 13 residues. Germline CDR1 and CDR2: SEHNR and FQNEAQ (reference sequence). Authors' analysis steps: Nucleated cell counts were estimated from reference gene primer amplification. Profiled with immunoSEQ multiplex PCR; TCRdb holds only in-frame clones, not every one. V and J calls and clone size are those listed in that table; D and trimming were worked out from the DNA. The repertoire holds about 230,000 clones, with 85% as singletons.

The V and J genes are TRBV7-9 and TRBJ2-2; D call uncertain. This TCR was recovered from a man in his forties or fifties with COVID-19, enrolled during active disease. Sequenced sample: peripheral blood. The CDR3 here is CASSFKNTGELFF. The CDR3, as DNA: TGTGCCAGCAGCTTCAAGAACACCGGGGAGCTGTTTTTT.